Below are 26 T cell receptor beta chains sequenced from a single sample in a study of CD8 T cells in ankylosing spondylitis. TCRdb processed the 5' RACE reads anew with MiXCR; each CDR3 protein has one entry. The sample consists of approximately 220,000 distinct CDR3 sequences, about a quarter of them appearing once. Sequencing was carried out using blood, either unsorted or a sorted T cell fraction (not recorded which). Every receptor here comes from a male donor with ankylosing spondylitis or in good health (not recorded which).

This clonotype has ten or more counts. The chain joins TRBV7-8 to TRBJ1-5, with D possibly matching TRBD1 (5 bases). Germline V CDR1 and CDR2: SGHVS, FQNEAQ. This CDR3 contains 16 residues. V lost 5 bases to trimming and J lost 0 bases, with 14 bases between them. The CDR3 region is CASSPRGGYSNQPQHF. The CDR3 DNA reads TGTGCCAGCAGCCCGCGGGGGGGATATAGCAATCAGCCCCAGCATTTT.

Remarks on this clonotype: Given the absence of the conserved phenylalanine or tryptophan at the CDR3 end, a read error is likely. This sequence joins TRBV29-1 and TRBJ2-7; no definite D call. V was pared by 5 bases and J by 3 bases, with 14 bases between. This CDR3 is 13 amino acids long. Per germline, CDR1 SQVTM and CDR2 ANQGSEA. This chain's CDR3 is CSVFVPGGYEQYL. CDR3 nucleotides: TGCAGCGTTTTTGTTCCGGGTGGCTACGAGCAGTACTTA.

The chain recombines TRBV11-2 with TRBJ2-7, with 7 bases matching TRBD2. In germline, CDR1 is SGHAT, CDR2 FQNNGV. Trimming at V came to 5 bases and at J to 2 bases, leaving 3 bases not matched to a gene. The CDR3 consists of 13 residues. Here the CDR3 DNA reads TGTGCCAGCAGCAAGACTAGCACCTACGAGCAGTACTTC. Amino acid sequence: CASSKTSTYEQYF.

V and J are TRBV11-2 and TRBJ1-4; D not certain. This CDR3 contains 12 residues. V lost 5 bases and J lost 8, with 9 bases in between. Germline V lookup: CDR1 SGHAT, CDR2 FQNNGV. The CDR3 loop is CASSPYGEKLFF. CDR3 bases: TGTGCCAGCAGCCCGTACGGCGAAAAACTGTTTTTT.

This clonotype was picked up a small number of times. The chain recombines TRBV29-1 with TRBJ2-1, with D tentatively TRBD2 (5 bases). Trimming stripped 0 bases from V and 0 bases from J, with 9 bases between. From germline, CDR1 is SQVTM and CDR2 ANQGSEA. This CDR3 contains 15 residues. CDR3 sequence: CSVEDSADSYNEQFF. CDR3 coding DNA: TGCAGCGTTGAAGATAGCGCCGACTCCTACAATGAGCAGTTCTTC.

This clonotype was seen ten or more times. The CDR3 coding sequence is TGCGCCAGCAGCCAGTTGGATGGGAGCTCCTACAATGAGCAGTTCTTC. Amino acid sequence: CASSQLDGSSYNEQFF. V is TRBV4-1 and J is TRBJ2-1, with D possibly matching TRBD2 (5 bases). Germline V gives CDR1 MGHRA, CDR2 YSYEKL. Trimming shortened V by 3 bases and J by 0 bases, and 12 bases separated the two germline ends. This CDR3 has 16 amino acids.

This clonotype was seen ten or more times. The V call is TRBV6-1, the J call TRBJ2-7; a possible D gene is TRBD2 (5 bases). V was trimmed by 6 bases and J by 3 bases, leaving 18 bases between them. The CDR3 contains 15 residues. The germline CDR1 and CDR2 sequences are MNHNS and SASEGT. For the CDR3, the DNA is TGTGCCAGCAGGCGATGGCAGGAGGCGGACTACGAGCAGTACTTC. It codes for CASRRWQEADYEQYF.

In its sample, this clonotype was seen a few times. The chain recombines TRBV28 with TRBJ1-1; 7 bases are a match to TRBD1. J was trimmed by 4 bases and V by 3 bases; bases with no gene match: 2. Germline lookup yields CDR1 MDHEN and CDR2 SYDVKM. The CDR3 covers 13 residues. The CDR3 region has the DNA TGTGCCAGCAGTTTTCCAGGGGGCACTGAAGCTTTCTTT. It specifies CASSFPGGTEAFF.

At least ten counts were recorded for this clonotype. V is TRBV4-3 and J is TRBJ1-5; no clear D. V was pared by 2 bases and J by 6 bases, with 11 bases between. CDR3 length: 14 residues. The germline V gene has CDR1 LGHNA and CDR2 YSLEER. CDR3 region: CASSQLVRGQPQHF. CDR3 DNA: TGCGCCAGCAGCCAATTGGTTCGGGGTCAGCCCCAGCATTTT.

This clonotype came up many times. This chain uses TRBV20-1 with TRBJ1-5, with 8 bases fitting TRBD1. This CDR3 is 14 amino acids long. The J segment lost 4 bases and the V segment lost 3 bases, leaving 5 bases of the junction unmatched. Germline CDR1 and CDR2: DFQATT and SNEGSKA (reference sequence). As DNA, the CDR3 is TGCAGTGCTAGTCGACAGGGGAGTAATCAGCCCCAGCATTTT. Amino acid sequence: CSASRQGSNQPQHF.

This clonotype was detected only a few times. The chain employs TRBV6-2 or TRBV6-3 and TRBJ2-1, with TRBD2 matching 9 bases. Germline loops: CDR1 MNHEY, CDR2 SVGEGT. V was clipped by 6 bases and J by 7 bases; unmatched bases: 10. This CDR3 region has 15 residues. DNA of the CDR3: TGTGCCAGCAGGCCGGCTAGCGGGAATAGTAATGAGCAGTTCTTC. Its translation: CASRPASGNSNEQFF.

This clonotype was seen ten or more times. The V call is TRBV29-1, the J call TRBJ2-1; tentative D call: TRBD2 (5 bases). The germline V gene encodes CDR1 SQVTM and CDR2 ANQGSEA. This CDR3 contains 14 residues. Trimming took off 6 bases at V and 8 bases at J, with 20 bases between the two ends. This CDR3 reads CSVTDYKVQYEQFF. DNA for the CDR3: TGCAGCGTGACCGACTATAAGGTACAATATGAGCAGTTCTTC.

This chain connects TRBV5-1 to TRBJ2-7, with TRBD2 matching over 8 bases. J was trimmed by 5 bases and V by 0 bases; bases with no gene match: 4. The CDR3 has 14 residues. CDR1 SGHRS and CDR2 YFSETQ come from the germline V gene. CDR3 in DNA: TGCGCCAGCAGCTTGGGGGGACTAGACAACGAGCAGTACTTC. As protein: CASSLGGLDNEQYF.

The V gene is TRBV15, the J gene TRBJ2-5; TRBD2 matches at 10 bases. The CDR3 runs to 16 residues. J was trimmed by 4 bases and V by 0 bases; bases with no gene match: 5. Germline V CDR1 and CDR2: LNHNV, YYDKDF (reference sequence). The CDR3 DNA is TGTGCCACCAGCAGAGATGGAGCGGGGGGGGTAGAGACCCAGTACTTC. It translates to CATSRDGAGGVETQYF.

V gene TRBV6-2 or TRBV6-3 combines with J gene TRBJ2-1, with TRBD2 matching 9 bases. With V trimmed by 6 bases and J by 7 bases, 13 bases remained unmatched. Germline V gene data show CDR1 as MNHEY and CDR2 as SVGEGT. There are 16 residues in the CDR3. This CDR3 reads CASSIPSGIIPNEQFF. Written as DNA, the CDR3 is TGTGCCAGCAGCATCCCTAGCGGGATCATCCCAAATGAGCAGTTCTTC.

This clonotype was seen at least ten times. The CDR3 spells CASRSSGELNYGYTF. The CDR3 region has the DNA TGTGCCAGCAGGTCATCCGGGGAGCTCAACTATGGCTACACCTTC. The V call is TRBV6-1, the J call TRBJ1-2, with D hard to call. The V gene lost 6 bases and the J gene lost 2 bases, with 16 bases spanning the gap. There are 15 residues in the CDR3. In germline, CDR1 is MNHNS, CDR2 SASEGT.

This clonotype has at least ten counts. The CDR3 nucleotides are TGTGCCAGCAGTTTAGCGCTCACGGGACTAGGGGGGCAGTTCTTC. Amino acids: CASSLALTGLGGQFF. The V call is TRBV12-3 or TRBV12-4, the J call TRBJ2-1, with TRBD2 identical over 8 bases. The CDR3 runs 15 residues. The V gene end was trimmed by 0 bases and the J gene end by 12 bases; junction bases not matched to a gene: 10.

In this sample, this clonotype turned up many times. The chain recombines TRBV5-1 with TRBJ2-5, with D hard to call. Trimming left V 4 bases short and J 1 base short, with 11 bases between. The CDR3 has 14 residues. Looked up from germline, CDR1 is SGHRS and CDR2 is YFSETQ. The CDR3 here is CASSPQTSQETQYF. In DNA, the CDR3 is TGCGCCAGCAGCCCACAGACAAGCCAAGAGACCCAGTACTTC.

This clonotype showed up many times. V and J are TRBV5-1 and TRBJ2-2, with no clear D. Germline V gene lookup returns CDR1 SGHRS and CDR2 YFSETQ. V shed 6 bases and J shed 0 bases, with 9 bases lying between them. The CDR3 runs to 14 residues. CDR3 DNA sequence: TGCGCCAGCAAACAAGGGACGAACACCGGGGAGCTGTTTTTT. This sequence encodes CASKQGTNTGELFF.

This clonotype was found many times. This rearrangement joins TRBV5-5 to TRBJ2-1; 12 bases fit TRBD2. Trimming at V came to 7 bases and at J to 9 bases, leaving 17 bases not matched to a gene. This CDR3 spans 17 amino acids. Germline V gene sequence: CDR1 SGHKS, CDR2 YYEKEE (reference sequence). The CDR3 DNA reads as TGTGCCAGCGGGCTAGCGGGAGGGGCCACGATGCTCGGTGAGCAGTTCTTC. Its protein product is CASGLAGGATMLGEQFF.

This clonotype was observed at least ten times. The V call is TRBV7-3, the J call TRBJ2-1; D remains unclear. Germline values: CDR1 SGHTA, CDR2 FQGTGA. The V gene lost 3 bases and the J gene lost 6 bases, with 9 bases spanning the gap. The CDR3 is 13 residues long. The chain's CDR3 is CASSFGVTNEQFF. DNA for the CDR3: TGTGCCAGCAGCTTTGGAGTAACCAATGAGCAGTTCTTC.

This clonotype was seen ten or more times. This chain connects TRBV10-1 to TRBJ2-3; 8 nucleotides match TRBD1. Germline CDR1 reads WNHNN; CDR2 reads SYGVQD (reference sequence). V shed 4 bases, J shed 4 bases, and the junction held 10 bases outside the gene matches. The CDR3 runs 16 residues. The CDR3 region has the DNA TGCGCCAGCAGTGGAAAGGACAGGGATTTCCCAGATACGCAGTATTTT. Translation gives CASSGKDRDFPDTQYF.

To note about this clonotype: This could be a read error, since a much larger clone is one nucleotide away. J is TRBJ2-2 and V is TRBV15; maybe TRBD1 (6 bases). In germline, CDR1 is LNHNV, CDR2 YYDKDF (reference sequence). This CDR3 has 14 residues. CDR3 DNA sequence: TGTGCCACCAGCAACGCTAAGGGGGTTGGGGAGCCGTTTTTT. Amino acids: CATSNAKGVGEPFF.

The J gene is TRBJ2-2, the V gene TRBV6-5; D is unclear. The CDR3 runs to 14 residues. Germline CDR1 MNHEY, CDR2 SVGAGI. With 2 bases removed from V and 0 bases from J, the gap between germline ends came to 4 bases. The CDR3 spells CASSYPSNTGELFF. In nucleotides, the CDR3 is TGTGCCAGCAGTTACCCGTCGAACACCGGGGAGCTGTTTTTT.

The chain combines TRBV12-3 or TRBV12-4 with TRBJ2-2; D may correspond to TRBD1 or TRBD2 (5 bases each). Trimming left V 6 bases short and J 5 bases short, with 16 bases between. The CDR3 spans 15 residues. The CDR3 region is CASRARDRRTGELFF. The CDR3 coding sequence is TGTGCCAGCAGGGCCCGGGACCGGAGGACCGGGGAGCTGTTTTTT.

This clonotype was detected many times. The CDR3 is CSVGQSLYEQYF. In DNA, the CDR3 is TGCAGCGTGGGACAGAGTCTCTACGAGCAGTACTTC. The J gene is TRBJ2-7, the V gene TRBV29-1, with 7 bases that match TRBD1. CDR3 length equals 12 residues. Germline V CDR1 and CDR2: SQVTM, ANQGSEA. V shed 6 bases, J shed 3 bases, and the junction held 5 bases outside the gene matches.